The 12 T cell receptor beta chains below come from one sample, sequenced in a study of blood T cell repertoires in COVID-19. Sequencing was performed with immunoSEQ multiplex PCR; in TCRdb, only in-frame clones are kept and a portion is missing. The table records 20,000 to 30,000 clones, around nine tenths of them present only once. The sequenced material came from peripheral blood. These receptors were collected from a man aged 50-60 years with active COVID-19.

The chain employs TRBV7-8 and TRBJ1-2; a possible D gene is TRBD1 (5 bases). V shed 7 bases and J shed 4 bases, with 22 bases lying between them. Germline CDR1 is SGHVS and CDR2 is FQNEAQ. The CDR3 covers 16 residues. The CDR3 loop is CASTPRVLELGYGYTF. In DNA, the CDR3 is TGTGCCAGCACCCCCAGGGTTTTGGAGCTTGGCTATGGCTACACCTTC.

The chain joins TRBV5-1 to TRBJ2-5; D gene uncertain. Germline V lookup: CDR1 SGHRS, CDR2 YFSETQ. The CDR3 covers 13 residues. The V end was cut by 0 bases, the J end by 2 bases, with 5 bases between. As DNA, the CDR3 is TGCGCCAGCAGCTTGGAACGGCAAGAGACCCAGTACTTC. Amino acids: CASSLERQETQYF.

The chain has TRBV7-2 and TRBJ2-3, with 10 bases aligning to TRBD2. The CDR3 contains 15 residues. Unmatched junction bases numbered 7, after V lost 5 bases and J lost 5 bases. Germline assignment: CDR1 SGHTA and CDR2 FQGNSA. CDR3 bases: TGTGCCAGCAGCCGTAGCGGGGGGCGGGGAGATACGCAGTATTTT. It is translated as CASSRSGGRGDTQYF.

Turning to this clone: The junction and the germline gene differ at one end; a read error may be behind it. The chain links TRBV4-1 to TRBJ2-1, with TRBD2 matching 7 bases. This CDR3 is built from 13 residues. The germline V gene has CDR1 MGHRA and CDR2 YSYEKL. The CDR3 DNA reads as TGCGCCAGCAGCGCCCTTGAGCGGGGAGACTTACTCTTC. Translated: CASSALERGDLLF.

V is TRBV7-2 and J is TRBJ2-1; 8 bases are a match to TRBD1. Germline CDR1 reads SGHTA; CDR2 reads FQGNSA. CDR3 size: 13 residues. The ends lost 4 bases at V and 10 bases at J; junction bases unmatched: 6. The CDR3 reads CASSSGQGREQFF. Written as DNA, the CDR3 is TGTGCCAGCAGCTCAGGACAGGGACGCGAGCAGTTCTTC. Supplemented by reference TRBV7-2 and TRBJ2-1, the full variable domain reads GAGVSQSPSNKVTEKGKDVELRCDPISGHTALYWYRQSLGQGLEFLIYFQGNSAPDKSGLPSDRFSAERTGGSVSTLTIQRTQQEDSAVYLCASSSGQGREQFFGPGTRLTVL.

The chain links TRBV19 to TRBJ2-3, with 8 bases lining up with TRBD1. Unmatched junction bases numbered 5, after V lost 4 bases and J lost 8 bases. Germline CDR1 and CDR2: LNHDA and SQIVND (reference sequence). The CDR3 is made up of 13 amino acids. DNA of the CDR3: TGTGCCAGTAGTAGCTCAGGGGGCGGTACGCAGTATTTT. Amino acids: CASSSSGGGTQYF.

The gene calls are TRBV5-6 and TRBJ2-4, with D perhaps matching TRBD1 (6 bases). The CDR3 covers 19 residues. In germline, CDR1 is SGHDT, CDR2 YYEEEE. Between the trimmed V and J ends, which lost 1 base and 1 base, there was a span of 21 bases. CDR3 loop: CASSLRALYRDKAKNIQYF. The CDR3 bases are TGTGCCAGCAGCTTGAGGGCCCTCTACAGGGATAAGGCCAAAAACATTCAGTACTTC.

The V gene is TRBV20-1, the J gene TRBJ2-1, with D tentatively TRBD2 (6 bases). The V and J ends lost 3 bases and 2 bases respectively, with 14 bases between them. The V gene's germline CDR1 is DFQATT and CDR2 SNEGSKA (reference sequence). This CDR3 spans 15 amino acids. The CDR3 region is CSASTSSHTYNEQFF. The CDR3 region has the DNA TGCAGTGCTAGTACTAGCTCCCATACCTACAATGAGCAGTTCTTC.

This sequence joins TRBV9 and TRBJ2-1; 7 bases agree with TRBD2. Germline CDR1 SGDLS, CDR2 YYNGEE. The CDR3 has 15 residues. The ends lost 0 bases at V and 5 bases at J; junction bases unmatched: 5. The CDR3 region is CASSVGTSLHNEQFF. In DNA form, the CDR3 reads TGTGCCAGCAGCGTAGGGACTAGTCTCCACAATGAGCAGTTCTTC. Full variable domain (remainder filled in from reference TRBV9 and TRBJ2-1): DSGVTQTPKHLITATGQRVTLRCSPRSGDLSVYWYQQSLDQGLQFLIQYYNGEERAKGNILERFSAQQFPDLHSELNLSSLELGDSALYFCASSVGTSLHNEQFFGPGTRLTVL.

This clone was counted only a few times. The CDR3, as DNA: TGTGCCAGCTCACCTATCGGGACAGGGCTCAACGAGCAGTACTTC. This codes for CASSPIGTGLNEQYF. The V gene is TRBV18, the J gene TRBJ2-7; 9 bases are a match to TRBD1. Germline CDR1 KGHSH, CDR2 LQKENI. The CDR3 contains 15 residues. J lost 5 bases, V lost 3 bases, and 8 bases had no gene match.

This clone was counted only a few times. The rearrangement joins TRBV7-2 to TRBJ2-3; TRBD2 might be the D (5 bases). Germline loops: CDR1 SGHTA, CDR2 FQGNSA. V lost 5 bases and J lost 10, with 19 bases in between. The CDR3 is made up of 14 amino acids. CDR3 sequence: CASSPEPASRAQYF. The CDR3 DNA is TGTGCCAGCAGCCCAGAACCCGCTAGCAGAGCGCAGTATTTT.

Here the CDR3 DNA reads TGTGCCAGCAGCTTAAGACCCACTAGCGGGGTGAACAATGAGCAGTTCTTC. It encodes CASSLRPTSGVNNEQFF. The J gene is TRBJ2-1, the V gene TRBV7-3; TRBD2 matches at 10 bases. Looked up from germline, CDR1 is SGHTA and CDR2 is FQGTGA. CDR3 length: 17 residues. J gave up 5 bases and V 1 base, and 8 bases lay outside the gene matches.